This T cell receptor (beta chain) was retrieved from a study of STAT5B mutations in CD4+ large granular lymphocyte leukemia. Looking at the study overall: Cryopreserved patient cells were CD8-depleted, then anti-CD4 bead selected. Regarding the study as a whole: Patient CD4-sorted repertoires stayed more clonal than healthy ones after leukemic-clone removal.

A remark on this clone: Its specificity is not known.

The survey-level immunoSEQ assay was used. Here immunoSEQ multiplex PCR was the method, and the copy in TCRdb shows in-frame clones only, minus some. The sample lists 7,600 or so clones, 76% occurring once. Germline CDR1 reads SGHNT; CDR2 reads YYREEE (reference sequence). The V gene end was trimmed by 5 bases and the J gene end by 6 bases; junction bases not matched to a gene: 10. The CDR3 is made up of 15 amino acids. Recruitment of CD4+ T-LGLL patients was in Padova, Helsinki and Shinshu. The chain joins TRBV5-4 to TRBJ1-3; 8 bases map to TRBD1. The sample consisted of PBMCs. This TCR came from a woman aged 60-75 years with CD4+ T-cell large granular lymphocyte leukemia. CDR3 sequence (DNA): TGTGCCAGCAGTCAAGGACAGGGCGTAGAAAACACCATATATTTT. Amino acid sequence: CASSQGQGVENTIYF.